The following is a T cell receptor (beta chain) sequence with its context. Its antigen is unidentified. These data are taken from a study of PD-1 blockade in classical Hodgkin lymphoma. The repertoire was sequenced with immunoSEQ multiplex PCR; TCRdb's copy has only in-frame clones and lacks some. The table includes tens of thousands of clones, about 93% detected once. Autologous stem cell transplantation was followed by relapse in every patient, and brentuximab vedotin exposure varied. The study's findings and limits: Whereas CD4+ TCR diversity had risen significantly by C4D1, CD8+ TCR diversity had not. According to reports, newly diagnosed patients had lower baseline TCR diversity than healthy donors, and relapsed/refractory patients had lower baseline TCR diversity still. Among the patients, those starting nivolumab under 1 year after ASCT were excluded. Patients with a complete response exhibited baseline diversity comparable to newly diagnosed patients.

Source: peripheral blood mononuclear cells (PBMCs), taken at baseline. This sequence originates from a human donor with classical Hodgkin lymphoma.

In DNA form, the CDR3 reads TGTGCCAGCTCACCCCCCGGGACAGGGGTCTACGAGCAGTACTTC. Residues: CASSPPGTGVYEQYF. This chain connects TRBV18 to TRBJ2-7; 10 bases are a match to TRBD1. The CDR3 loop spans 15 amino acids. CDR1 and CDR2 from the germline V gene are KGHSH and LQKENI. The J segment lost 3 bases and the V segment lost 3 bases, leaving 5 bases of the junction unmatched.